This T cell receptor (beta chain) was recorded in a study of T-cell memory formation after mild COVID-19. Study in general: Most TCR clusters belonged to a single donor.

General observations from the study: Some clones that responded were present in memory (sampled pre-infection), which suggests cross-reactive memory joined. Clones that shrank (day 15 to 85) were balanced CD4/CD8, whereas later expanders leaned CD4+.

Of note for this clonotype: Its matching antigen is unknown.

The TCR alpha and TCR beta cDNA libraries, bearing sample barcodes and UMIs, were generated by 5'RACE using constant-segment primers. Via MiXCR, TCRdb re-called the 5' RACE reads, giving one row per CDR3 protein. The sample lists 300,000 to 350,000 distinct CDR3 sequences, roughly an eighth seen once, with around a fifth in the top ten. The sequence came from a man between 18 and 35 years old who had mild COVID-19 (a few samples of this study predate the infection). Cell type and time point are not known. The specimen was PBMCs or a T cell subset sorted from them (not recorded which).

The CDR3 coding sequence is TGTGCCAGCACCCAGCCCCCGGCGGACCATCGCGGAGAAGCTTTCTTT. It encodes CASTQPPADHRGEAFF. The chain links TRBV28 to TRBJ1-1, with D unclear. Trimming removed 7 bases at V and 8 bases at J, with 26 bases between. CDR1 is MDHEN, CDR2 SYDVKM, per germline. The CDR3 is 16 residues long.